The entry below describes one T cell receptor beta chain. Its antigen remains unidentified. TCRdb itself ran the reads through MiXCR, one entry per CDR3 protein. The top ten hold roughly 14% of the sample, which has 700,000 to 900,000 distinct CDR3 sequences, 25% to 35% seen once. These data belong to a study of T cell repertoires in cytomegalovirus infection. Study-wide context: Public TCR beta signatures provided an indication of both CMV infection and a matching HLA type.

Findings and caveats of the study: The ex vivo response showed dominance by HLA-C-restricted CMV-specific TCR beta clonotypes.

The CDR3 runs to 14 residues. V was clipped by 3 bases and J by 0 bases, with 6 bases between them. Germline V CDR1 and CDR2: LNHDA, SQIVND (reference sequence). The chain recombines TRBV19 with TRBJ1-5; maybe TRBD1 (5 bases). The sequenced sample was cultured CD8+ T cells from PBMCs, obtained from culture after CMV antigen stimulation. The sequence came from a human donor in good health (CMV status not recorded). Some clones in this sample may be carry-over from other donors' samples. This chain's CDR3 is CASSMTDSNQPQHF. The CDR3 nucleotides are TGTGCCAGTAGTATGACAGATAGCAATCAGCCCCAGCATTTT.